This paragraph reports one T cell receptor beta chain. Its target is unknown. PCR was performed a second time for about 7 to 11 cycles using a sample-barcoded 5' primer and a J-beta primer mix. MiXCR, applied by TCRdb to the 5' RACE reads, yields one record per CDR3 protein. In the table there are 550,000 to 700,000 distinct CDR3 sequences, 25% to 30% of which are singletons. The CDR3 contains 14 residues. Per germline, CDR1 SGHKS and CDR2 YYEKEE (reference sequence). V was cut by 0 bases and J by 4 bases, with 9 bases left in between. Every donor contributed approximately 10 milliliters of peripheral blood by blood draw. This entry is derived from a study of blood T cells in healthy people across ages. Findings and caveats of the study: Investigators viewed diversity estimates from one million T cells as underestimates, the study reported. Fewer expanded clones and more diversity marked long-lived versus aged donors.

The TCR was taken from a woman between 65 and 79 years old in good health. The chain joins TRBV5-5 to TRBJ2-3; D ambiguous. The source material was blood. The CDR3 DNA is TGTGCCAGCAGCTTGGCCAGGTCAGCAGATACGCAGTATTTT. It yields the protein CASSLARSADTQYF.